The 32 T cell receptor beta chains below come from one sample, sequenced in a study of T-cell reconstitution after alpha-beta-depleted transplantation in children (TCRdb year 2016). The library was prepared using PCR. Sequencing relied on an Illumina HiSeq 2500. TCR library preparation used molecular barcoding, with unique molecular identifiers applied to normalize quantification of the TCRbeta repertoire. The public reads were quality trimmed at Q25 with fastp and then assembled into clones with MiXCR by TCRdb, keeping productive beta chains. Merged by CDR3 protein, the rows form single entries marked with the most common genes and DNA. The sample includes a few hundred thousand distinct CDR3 sequences, with about 8.8% observed a single time. The ten biggest clones cover about 4.8% of the sample. The source was PBMCs from the stem cell graft donor, collected from the stem cell graft. Receptor source: a human donor who donated a stem cell graft to a child with SCID.

This clonotype was recorded at least ten times. The rearrangement links TRBV12-3 or TRBV12-4 to TRBJ2-5; D may be TRBD2 (5 bases). The CDR3 is made up of 13 amino acids. With 2 bases removed from V and 5 bases from J, the gap between germline ends came to 9 bases. CDR3 amino acids: CASSLNQRETQYF. The CDR3 DNA reads as TGTGCCAGCAGTTTAAATCAGCGGGAGACCCAGTACTTC.

This clonotype was recorded many times. The chain has TRBV5-6 and TRBJ2-7; TRBD2 is a possible D gene (6 bases). V lost 2 bases and J lost 7, with 7 bases in between. Germline CDR1 SGHDT, CDR2 YYEEEE. CDR3 length: 11 amino acids. The CDR3 region has the DNA TGTGCCAGCAGCTTCGCGGGGGAGCAGTACTTC. Residues: CASSFAGEQYF.

Ten or more counts support this clonotype. The CDR3 coding sequence is TGTGCCAGCAGTTACTTGGTAGGGGGCTATGGCTACACCTTC. Translated: CASSYLVGGYGYTF. The chain has TRBV6-5 and TRBJ1-2, with D perhaps TRBD1 (6 bases). Germline CDR1 is MNHEY and CDR2 is SVGAGI. The CDR3 loop spans 14 amino acids. V was shortened by 1 base and J by 4 bases, with 10 bases between the two germline ends.

This clonotype has ten or more counts. The V and J genes are TRBV28 and TRBJ2-3; maybe TRBD1 (6 bases). This CDR3 contains 16 residues. Deletions cut 7 bases from V and 4 bases from J, with 21 bases between. The germline CDR1 and CDR2 sequences are MDHEN and SYDVKM. The CDR3 DNA sequence: TGTGCCAGCACCCCCGGTTTATGGTCAGGGGCAGATACGCAGTATTTT. Translation: CASTPGLWSGADTQYF.

This clonotype has ten or more counts. The chain couples TRBV27 to TRBJ1-5; D is possibly TRBD1 (6 bases). The CDR3 contains 13 residues. Trimming removed 5 bases at V and 7 bases at J, with 12 bases between. Germline CDR1 MNHEY, CDR2 SMNVEV (reference sequence). The CDR3 spells CASSREGGQPQHF. CDR3 nucleotide sequence: TGTGCCAGCAGTCGGGAAGGGGGGCAGCCCCAGCATTTT.

This clonotype was seen ten or more times. The gene calls are TRBV5-1 and TRBJ1-2, with D unclear. The CDR3 is made up of 12 amino acids. V shed 4 bases and J shed 7 bases, with 11 bases lying between them. Germline lookup yields CDR1 SGHRS and CDR2 YFSETQ. CDR3 loop: CASSVGSGGYTF. The DNA for the CDR3 is TGCGCCAGCAGCGTCGGCTCTGGTGGCTACACCTTC.

This clonotype was detected many times. The chain links TRBV5-5 to TRBJ2-7, with D perhaps assigned TRBD1 or TRBD2 (7 bases each). CDR1 and CDR2 from the germline V gene are SGHKS and YYEKEE (reference sequence). V was cut by 6 bases and J by 0 bases, with 13 bases left in between. The CDR3 contains 14 residues. CDR3 sequence reads: CASTRGGNSYEQYF. In DNA form, the CDR3 reads TGTGCCAGCACCAGGGGGGGGAACTCCTACGAGCAGTACTTC.

This clonotype was observed a few times. The chain links TRBV20-1 to TRBJ1-5; D gene ambiguous. Germline-derived CDR1 and CDR2 are DFQATT and SNEGSKA (reference sequence). V lost 5 bases and J lost 1, with 9 bases in between. This CDR3 has 13 amino acids. DNA of the CDR3: TGCAGTGCTGCGGTTGTAAGCAATCAGCCCCAGCATTTT. The encoded protein is CSAAVVSNQPQHF.

On this clonotype: A much larger clone differs by one base, so this may be a read error. Here the CDR3 DNA reads TGTGCCAGCAGCTTAGGGGTGGGGAGCTACCCCTTC. It translates to CASSLGVGSYPF. This chain uses TRBV7-2 with TRBJ1-2; D is undetermined. CDR3 size: 12 residues. Germline-derived CDR1 and CDR2 are SGHTA and FQGNSA. The full variable domain, its missing parts supplied by reference TRBV7-2 and TRBJ1-2, is GAGVSQSPSNKVTEKGKDVELRCDPISGHTALYWYRQSLGQGLEFLIYFQGNSAPDKSGLPSDRFSAERTGGSVSTLTIQRTQQEDSAVYLCASSLGVGSYPFGSGTRLTVV.

This chain links TRBV18 with TRBJ1-1; D uncertain. CDR1 KGHSH and CDR2 LQKENI come from the germline V gene. The CDR3 has 13 residues. V dropped 4 bases and J dropped 1 base, with 7 bases sitting between them. This CDR3 reads CASSQSENTEAFF. The CDR3 DNA follows: TGTGCCAGCTCACAATCCGAGAACACTGAAGCTTTCTTT.

Concerning this clonotype: Sequence at one end of the junction differs from germline and may be a read error. The chain uses TRBV20-1 and TRBJ2-5; no definite D call. The CDR3 runs to 12 residues. From germline, CDR1 is DFQATT and CDR2 SNEGSKA (reference sequence). The CDR3 region has the DNA TGCAATGCTAGTTCGGAAACCGAGACCCAGTACTTC. It is translated as CNASSETETQYF.

This clonotype appeared many times. J is TRBJ1-6 and V is TRBV28; no definite D call. The germline CDR1 and CDR2 sequences are MDHEN and SYDVKM. CDR3 size: 17 residues. Trimming removed 3 bases at V and 4 bases at J, with 16 bases between. In DNA, the CDR3 is TGTGCCAGCAGTTTCTTGGAGGGATCGGGTTATAATTCACCCCTCCACTTT. It specifies CASSFLEGSGYNSPLHF.

There are many counts of this clonotype. The CDR3 DNA follows: TGTGCCAGCAGCTTAGGGCCGTTTCCTTGGGACTATCAGCCCCAGCATTTT. The encoded protein is CASSLGPFPWDYQPQHF. The chain combines TRBV7-2 with TRBJ1-5, with TRBD1 as a possible D gene (5 bases). CDR3 size: 17 residues. V lost 1 base, J lost 5 bases, and 18 bases lay in between. Germline V gene lookup returns CDR1 SGHTA and CDR2 FQGNSA. The complete variable domain, with remaining parts taken from reference TRBV7-2 and TRBJ1-5, reads GAGVSQSPSNKVTEKGKDVELRCDPISGHTALYWYRQSLGQGLEFLIYFQGNSAPDKSGLPSDRFSAERTGGSVSTLTIQRTQQEDSAVYLCASSLGPFPWDYQPQHFGDGTRLSIL.

This clonotype was seen at least ten times. The chain employs TRBV5-5 and TRBJ1-2; 7 positions match TRBD1. The CDR3 is 12 amino acids. V dropped 5 bases and J dropped 7; count of bases not matched to a gene: 5. The germline CDR1 and CDR2 sequences are SGHKS and YYEKEE (reference sequence). CDR3 coding DNA: TGTGCCAGCAGGACAGGGCTTTTTGGCTACACCTTC. Translation gives CASRTGLFGYTF.

This clonotype was detected ten times or more. The rearrangement joins TRBV5-1 to TRBJ2-3; D unclear. The CDR3 extends over 12 amino acids. The V end was cut by 6 bases, the J end by 4 bases, with 9 bases between. The germline V gene has CDR1 SGHRS and CDR2 YFSETQ. In DNA form, the CDR3 reads TGCGCCAGCACCGTGGGTGCAGATACGCAGTATTTT. Protein product: CASTVGADTQYF.

This clonotype has at least ten counts. The chain combines TRBV2 with TRBJ1-6; D not resolved. The CDR3 is 16 residues long. In germline, CDR1 is SNHLY, CDR2 FYNNEI. V was pared by 5 bases and J by 2 bases, with 13 bases between. CDR3 in amino acids: CASSSPGGTYNSPLHF. The CDR3 nucleotides read TGTGCCAGCAGTAGCCCTGGTGGCACCTATAATTCACCCCTCCACTTT.

This clonotype was found many times. The chain carries TRBV7-2 and TRBJ1-2; D is possibly TRBD1 (6 bases). V was shortened by 8 bases and J by 1 base, with 20 bases between the two germline ends. CDR3 length equals 16 residues. Germline values: CDR1 SGHTA, CDR2 FQGNSA. The CDR3 nucleotides read TGTGCCAGCCGCCCCAACCCACAGGGCCATAACTATGGCTACACCTTC. Translation gives CASRPNPQGHNYGYTF.

This clonotype has at least ten counts. The chain recombines TRBV4-3 with TRBJ2-1; a weak D match, TRBD2 (7 bases). Germline lookup yields CDR1 LGHNA and CDR2 YSLEER. V was clipped by 0 bases and J by 0 bases, with 12 bases between them. CDR3 length equals 17 residues. The CDR3 region has the DNA TGCGCCAGCAGCCAAGATAAGGGGGGGTACTCCTACAATGAGCAGTTCTTC. This sequence encodes CASSQDKGGYSYNEQFF.

This clonotype was seen many times. The V and J genes are TRBV5-1 and TRBJ2-1; no reliable D call. V lost 2 bases and J lost 7, with 10 bases in between. The germline gives CDR1 SGHRS, CDR2 YFSETQ. The CDR3 spans 13 residues. The CDR3 nucleotides read TGCGCCAGCAGCTTAATTGTAGTTAATGAGCAGTTCTTC. It specifies CASSLIVVNEQFF.

This clonotype was seen ten or more times. For the CDR3, the DNA is TGTGCCAGCAGTTCTGGGACTAGCGGGGGCGGGGATACGCAGTATTTT. This gives the protein CASSSGTSGGGDTQYF. The genes are TRBV12-3 or TRBV12-4 and TRBJ2-3; TRBD2 agrees at 14 bases. Germline trimming cut 4 bases from V and 6 bases from J; bases unmatched to any gene: 6. This CDR3 spans 16 amino acids.

V is TRBV7-9 and J is TRBJ1-1; unclear D gene. CDR3 size: 13 residues. V was shortened by 4 bases and J by 1 base, with 7 bases between the two germline ends. The V gene's germline CDR1 is SEHNR and CDR2 FQNEAQ (reference sequence). The CDR3 loop is CASSYQENTEAFF. For the CDR3, the DNA is TGTGCCAGCAGCTATCAGGAGAACACTGAAGCTTTCTTT.

The sample holds a few counts of this clonotype. V gene TRBV4-2 combines with J gene TRBJ2-3; D not certain. CDR1 LGHNA and CDR2 YNFKEQ come from the germline V gene. V lost 0 bases and J lost 2, with 12 bases in between. The CDR3 length is 16 residues. CDR3 sequence reads: CASSQEMEEFTDTQYF. DNA for the CDR3: TGTGCCAGCAGCCAAGAGATGGAAGAATTCACAGATACGCAGTATTTT.

As concerns this clonotype: Since a much larger clone is just one base distant, this may be a read error. This chain connects TRBV12-3 or TRBV12-4 to TRBJ2-1, with 7 bases matching TRBD2. J was trimmed by 10 bases and V by 5 bases; bases with no gene match: 17. The CDR3 runs 16 residues. CDR3 coding DNA: TGTGCCAGCAGTCCCGCCCGGAGACTAGCAGTCGGGGAGCAGTTCTTC. Translation gives CASSPARRLAVGEQFF.

This clonotype was observed many times. The genes are TRBV7-2 and TRBJ1-2, with D possibly matching TRBD1 (6 bases). The CDR3 spans 15 residues. Germline V lookup: CDR1 SGHTA, CDR2 FQGNSA. V dropped 5 bases and J dropped 8 bases, with 21 bases sitting between them. The CDR3 bases are TGTGCCAGCAGCCGGCCGGGTGGGGGCATTGGCGGCTACACCTTC. Its protein is CASSRPGGGIGGYTF. Full variable domain (outside the CDR3, taken from reference TRBV7-2 and TRBJ1-2): GAGVSQSPSNKVTEKGKDVELRCDPISGHTALYWYRQSLGQGLEFLIYFQGNSAPDKSGLPSDRFSAERTGGSVSTLTIQRTQQEDSAVYLCASSRPGGGIGGYTFGSGTRLTVV.

There are many counts of this clonotype. The rearrangement joins TRBV10-3 to TRBJ2-3; 11 bases line up with TRBD2. Per the germline V gene, CDR1 is ENHRY and CDR2 is SYGVKD. This CDR3 comprises 17 residues. V lost 4 bases to trimming and J lost 0 bases; unmatched junction nucleotides: 6. The chain's CDR3 is CAISGLAGRPSTDTQYF. The CDR3 DNA reads as TGTGCCATCAGTGGACTAGCGGGGCGGCCTAGCACAGATACGCAGTATTTT.

This clonotype was detected ten times or more. The chain is built from TRBV6-1 and TRBJ2-7; TRBD2 agrees at 8 bases. The J segment lost 3 bases and the V segment lost 7 bases, leaving 5 bases of the junction unmatched. Per germline, CDR1 MNHNS and CDR2 SASEGT. The CDR3 is 13 residues long. The CDR3 region is CASTPGLDYEQYF. In nucleotides, the CDR3 is TGTGCCAGCACTCCGGGACTAGACTACGAGCAGTACTTC.

Many counts were recorded for this clonotype. The rearrangement joins TRBV6-5 to TRBJ1-1; tentative D call: TRBD1 (6 bases). The CDR3 sequence is 17 residues long. Trimming cost V 2 bases and J 0 bases, with 16 bases left between them. Germline lookup yields CDR1 MNHEY and CDR2 SVGAGI. The CDR3 region is CASSYGQGRMMNTEAFF. The CDR3 coding sequence is TGTGCCAGCAGTTACGGGCAGGGGAGAATGATGAACACTGAAGCTTTCTTT.

A note on this clonotype: This is likely a read error, given that the CDR3 carries no conserved phenylalanine or tryptophan at its end. V is TRBV29-1 and J is TRBJ1-1; 9 bases agree with TRBD1. The CDR3 has 14 amino acids. Germline V gene sequence: CDR1 SQVTM, CDR2 ANQGSEA. The CDR3 sequence is CYAWTGVGNSEAFL. CDR3 DNA sequence: TGCTACGCGTGGACAGGGGTAGGAAACTCTGAAGCTTTCTTA.

This clonotype was observed at least ten times. The chain links TRBV5-5 to TRBJ2-1; 9 bases agree with TRBD2. Germline V gene sequence: CDR1 SGHKS, CDR2 YYEKEE (reference sequence). This CDR3 contains 15 residues. V dropped 4 bases and J dropped 8; count of bases not matched to a gene: 10. CDR3 sequence (DNA): TGTGCCAGCAGCCCTATGGGACTAGCAGGCCATGAGCAGTTCTTC. It codes for CASSPMGLAGHEQFF.

On this clonotype: A much larger clone sits a single nucleotide away, making a read error possible. V usage is TRBV28 and J usage is TRBJ2-3, with D possibly matching TRBD1 (6 bases). The CDR3 length is 14 residues. V shed 9 bases and J shed 7 bases, with 20 bases lying between them. Germline assignment: CDR1 MDHEN and CDR2 SYDVKM. CDR3 in amino acids: CARESGTPMHTQYF. CDR3 coding DNA: TGTGCCAGAGAATCAGGGACACCTATGCATACGCAGTATTTT.

This clonotype appeared many times. The junction departs from germline at one end; a sequencing error may be responsible. The V call is TRBV12-3 or TRBV12-4, the J call TRBJ1-1; D gene ambiguous. This CDR3 has 11 amino acids. DNA of the CDR3: TGCGCCAGCAGCTTCGGCACTGAAGCTTTCTTT. Its translation: CASSFGTEAFF.

This clonotype was seen many times. The DNA for the CDR3 is TGTGCCATCAGTGTACAGGGGGGGTACCAAGAGACCCAGTACTTC. This translates into CAISVQGGYQETQYF. This sequence joins TRBV10-3 and TRBJ2-5; D may be TRBD1 (8 bases). There are 15 residues in the CDR3. CDR1 is ENHRY, CDR2 SYGVKD, per germline. Trimming stripped 4 bases from V and 0 bases from J, with 12 bases between.